The T cell receptor (beta chain) described here comes from a study of shared clonotypes between healthy human individuals. Looking at the study overall: Plates per donor: three CD4 naive, three CD4 memory, two CD8 naive, one CD8 memory.

Concerning this clone itself: Its antigen is undetermined.

In the sorted-subset replicate PCRs, around 200 ng DNA, 25,000 to 30,000 T cell genomes, was used. Sequenced by immunoSEQ multiplex PCR; TCRdb stores in-frame clones only, minus some. This table holds about 2.4 million clones, approximately 94% found once. Study results and caveats: Clonotypes shared by all four sorted-subset donors had higher generation probabilities than non-shared clonotypes. A few donors had about 5% of their naive CD4 clonotypes in common.

Trimming took 0 bases from V and 5 from J, leaving 21 bases between them. This CDR3 contains 18 residues. The germline CDR1 and CDR2 sequences are SNHLY and FYNNEI. This sequence joins TRBV2 and TRBJ2-3; D not certain. The sequenced sample was naive CD4+ T cells sorted from blood. Subset defined: CD45RA+ positively selected. The sequence derives from a young man in good health. Here the CDR3 DNA reads TGTGCCAGCAGTGAAGCGGAGTATGCGCGTGGTCGGTTAGATACGCAGTATTTT. It codes for CASSEAEYARGRLDTQYF.